This TCR beta chain was identified during a study of blood T cell repertoires in COVID-19. Turning to the study itself: There were acute and convalescent COVID-19 samples, and they came from the United States, Italy and Spain.

Study members were between 18 and 89 years old and lived in approximately 25 US regions. Per the original data handling: Reference gene primer amplification gave nucleated cell count estimates. Profiling relied on immunoSEQ multiplex PCR, and the TCRdb table lists in-frame clones only, not all of them. The V and J calls and clone size come from that table; D and trimming were worked out from the DNA. The top ten hold approximately 0.97% of the sample, which has fewer than 350,000 clones, 88% seen once. The CDR3 spans 15 residues. V was shortened by 2 bases and J by 0 bases, with 9 bases between the two germline ends. The germline V gene has CDR1 SGHTA and CDR2 FQGNSA. This clone was picked up one time.

This receptor was taken from a woman in her 30s who had been exposed to COVID-19. The V gene is TRBV7-2, the J gene TRBJ2-3; the D gene is possibly TRBD2 (6 bases). Sample: PBMCs or T cells enriched from blood (not recorded which). CDR3 nucleotide sequence: TGTGCCAGCAGCTTATACGGGACTAGCACAGATACGCAGTATTTT. Protein sequence: CASSLYGTSTDTQYF.